Sequencing of this T cell receptor beta chain was carried out in a study of cytomegalovirus exposure and HLA in healthy donors. In the PCR, 60 Vbeta and 13 Jbeta primers were used. Using immunoSEQ multiplex PCR, the repertoire was profiled, and TCRdb retains in-frame clones only, with some absent. The sample lists 150,000 to 200,000 clones; around 76% were seen once. Trimming cost V 7 bases and J 7 bases; bases outside gene matches: 14. This CDR3 is built from 16 residues. The germline CDR1 and CDR2 sequences are SNHLY and FYNNEI. This sequence joins TRBV2 and TRBJ1-2; TRBD1 aligns across 11 bases. Source material: PBMCs. The sequence was collected from a man aged 35 to 55 in good health and CMV-seropositive. CDR3 coding DNA: TGTGCCAGCATTGGGACAGGGGGTTTTAAGCTAACTGGCTACACCTTC. Protein product: CASIGTGGFKLTGYTF.